These T cell receptor beta chains were read from a single sample in a study of T cell responses to AZD1222 COVID-19 vaccine. Clones were sequenced by immunoSEQ multiplex PCR, and TCRdb holds only the in-frame ones, with some missing. The sample carries 99,000 or so clones, more than 85% recorded once. The material sequenced was peripheral blood, taken on day 0 of AZD1222 vaccination. These receptors originate from an adult in good health. CDR3s include the opening cysteine and the closing phenylalanine or tryptophan. Fields, in order: J gene, clone size, D gene, V gene, CDR3 protein, CDR3 DNA. The D gene is left open where the match is weak. Not every row has a clone size; where given, it reads once, few, many or a size class.

J gene: TRBJ2-6
clone size: .
D gene: .
V gene: TRBV7-2
CDR3 protein: CASNSGTGVPGANVLTF
CDR3 DNA: TGTGCCAGCAACTCCGGGACGGGCGTCCCTGGGGCCAACGTCCTGACTTTC

J gene: TRBJ1-5
clone size: .
D gene: TRBD1
V gene: TRBV2
CDR3 protein: CASSLTGGAGQPQHF
CDR3 DNA: TGTGCCAGCAGCCTAACAGGGGGAGCGGGACAGCCCCAGCATTTT

J gene: TRBJ2-1
clone size: once
D gene: TRBD2
V gene: TRBV5-5
CDR3 protein: CASSVSGRADNEQFF
CDR3 DNA: TGTGCCAGCAGCGTTAGCGGGAGGGCTGACAATGAGCAGTTCTTC

J gene: TRBJ2-1
clone size: .
D gene: TRBD2
V gene: TRBV9
CDR3 protein: CASSAGLLSDEQFF
CDR3 DNA: TGTGCCAGCAGCGCGGGACTACTCAGCGATGAGCAGTTCTTC

J gene: TRBJ2-1
clone size: .
D gene: .
V gene: TRBV7-2
CDR3 protein: CASSPRLVNNEQFF
CDR3 DNA: TGTGCCAGCAGCCCCCGACTAGTGAACAATGAGCAGTTCTTC

J gene: TRBJ2-7
clone size: .
D gene: .
V gene: TRBV3-1/TRBV3-2
CDR3 protein: CASSQGVNMPYEQYF
CDR3 DNA: TGTGCCAGCAGCCAAGGAGTGAACATGCCCTACGAGCAGTACTTC

J gene: TRBJ1-1
clone size: .
D gene: .
V gene: TRBV3-1/TRBV3-2
CDR3 protein: CASSQEGAYTEAFF
CDR3 DNA: TGTGCCAGCAGCCAAGAAGGGGCGTACACTGAAGCTTTCTTT

J gene: TRBJ2-1
clone size: .
D gene: .
V gene: TRBV7-2
CDR3 protein: CASSSILLGTDEQFF
CDR3 DNA: TGTGCCAGCAGCTCAATATTACTAGGTACGGATGAGCAGTTCTTC

J gene: TRBJ2-3
clone size: .
D gene: .
V gene: TRBV7-2
CDR3 protein: CASSLVSRDTQYF
CDR3 DNA: TGTGCCAGCAGCTTAGTCTCGAGAGATACGCAGTATTTT

J gene: TRBJ2-5
clone size: .
D gene: TRBD2
V gene: TRBV28
CDR3 protein: CASRWSGIETQYF
CDR3 DNA: TGTGCCAGCAGGTGGAGCGGGATTGAGACCCAGTACTTC

J gene: TRBJ2-7
clone size: .
D gene: .
V gene: TRBV14
CDR3 protein: CASSQVSPRAGEQYF
CDR3 DNA: TGTGCCAGCAGCCAAGTCTCCCCCAGGGCGGGTGAGCAGTACTTC

J gene: TRBJ1-2
clone size: .
D gene: TRBD1
V gene: TRBV5-8
CDR3 protein: CASSRDRDAYGYTF
CDR3 DNA: TGTGCCAGCAGCCGGGACAGAGACGCCTATGGCTACACCTTC

J gene: TRBJ2-1
clone size: .
D gene: .
V gene: TRBV7-9
CDR3 protein: CASSLAGLASNEQFF
CDR3 DNA: TGTGCCAGCAGCTTAGCGGGTTTAGCGAGCAATGAGCAGTTCTTC

J gene: TRBJ1-5
clone size: .
D gene: .
V gene: TRBV6-2/TRBV6-3
CDR3 protein: CASSYGGSNQPQHF
CDR3 DNA: TGTGCCAGCAGTTACGGGGGAAGCAATCAGCCCCAGCATTTT

J gene: TRBJ2-3
clone size: .
D gene: TRBD1
V gene: TRBV7-9
CDR3 protein: CASSPGQGVGDTQYF
CDR3 DNA: TGTGCCAGCAGCCCGGGACAGGGGGTAGGAGATACGCAGTATTTT

J gene: TRBJ1-2
clone size: .
D gene: .
V gene: TRBV5-5
CDR3 protein: CASSLAQQGYGYTF
CDR3 DNA: TGTGCCAGCAGCTTGGCCCAGCAGGGCTATGGCTACACCTTC

J gene: TRBJ1-4
clone size: .
D gene: .
V gene: TRBV27
CDR3 protein: CASTWTNPGEKLFF
CDR3 DNA: TGTGCCAGCACCTGGACAAACCCCGGGGAAAAACTGTTTTTT

J gene: TRBJ1-3
clone size: .
D gene: .
V gene: TRBV19
CDR3 protein: CASSHVQSGNTIYF
CDR3 DNA: TGTGCCAGTAGCCACGTGCAATCTGGAAACACCATATATTTT

J gene: TRBJ2-7
clone size: .
D gene: .
V gene: TRBV6-2/TRBV6-3
CDR3 protein: CASSYSGPSGRRKYEQYF
CDR3 DNA: TGTGCCAGCAGTTACTCGGGACCCTCGGGCAGGAGAAAATACGAGCAGTACTTC

J gene: TRBJ2-2
clone size: .
D gene: .
V gene: TRBV7-9
CDR3 protein: CASSQGEETGELFF
CDR3 DNA: TGTGCCAGCAGCCAGGGGGAGGAAACCGGGGAGCTGTTTTTT

J gene: TRBJ2-1
clone size: .
D gene: .
V gene: TRBV15
CDR3 protein: CATSRNKRRFF
CDR3 DNA: TGTGCCACCAGCCGAAACAAGAGGCGGTTCTTC

J gene: TRBJ1-1
clone size: .
D gene: TRBD1
V gene: TRBV6-5
CDR3 protein: CDSSYSREGARTEAFF
CDR3 DNA: TGTGACAGCAGTTACTCCCGGGAGGGGGCGCGAACTGAAGCTTTCTTT

J gene: TRBJ2-1
clone size: .
D gene: TRBD1
V gene: TRBV12-5
CDR3 protein: CASGTGQGIGNEQFF
CDR3 DNA: TGTGCTAGTGGCACGGGACAGGGGATTGGGAATGAGCAGTTCTTC

J gene: TRBJ1-5
clone size: .
D gene: .
V gene: TRBV28
CDR3 protein: CASSRNPEQPQHF
CDR3 DNA: TGTGCCAGCAGCCGTAACCCCGAACAGCCCCAGCATTTT

J gene: TRBJ1-1
clone size: .
D gene: .
V gene: TRBV7-6
CDR3 protein: CASSPGRVQNTEAFF
CDR3 DNA: TGTGCCAGCAGCCCGGGCCGGGTCCAGAACACTGAAGCTTTCTTT

J gene: TRBJ1-4
clone size: .
D gene: .
V gene: TRBV12-3/TRBV12-4
CDR3 protein: CASGGPNEKLFF
CDR3 DNA: TGTGCCAGCGGGGGCCCGAATGAAAAACTGTTTTTT

J gene: TRBJ1-1
clone size: .
D gene: .
V gene: TRBV18
CDR3 protein: CASSPSPGVGTEAFF
CDR3 DNA: TGTGCCAGCTCACCCTCCCCGGGGGTGGGAACTGAAGCTTTCTTT

J gene: TRBJ1-2
clone size: once
D gene: .
V gene: TRBV7-2
CDR3 protein: CASSPHEPLTGINYGYTF
CDR3 DNA: TGTGCCAGCAGCCCGCACGAGCCCCTTACAGGAATTAACTATGGCTACACCTTC

J gene: TRBJ1-1
clone size: .
D gene: .
V gene: TRBV30
CDR3 protein: CAWSVSDEAFF
CDR3 DNA: TGTGCCTGGAGTGTGTCGGATGAAGCTTTCTTT

J gene: TRBJ1-2
clone size: medium-sized
D gene: .
V gene: TRBV2
CDR3 protein: CASRPSGDLNYGYTF
CDR3 DNA: TGTGCCAGCAGGCCTTCCGGGGATCTCAACTATGGCTACACCTTC

J gene: TRBJ1-6
clone size: .
D gene: .
V gene: TRBV3-1/TRBV3-2
CDR3 protein: CASSQGSLGSPLHF
CDR3 DNA: TGTGCCAGCAGCCAAGGCAGTTTGGGCTCACCCCTCCACTTT

J gene: TRBJ2-7
clone size: .
D gene: TRBD2
V gene: TRBV20-1
CDR3 protein: CSASIGLAGYEQYF
CDR3 DNA: TGCAGTGCTAGTATTGGACTAGCGGGTTATGAGCAGTACTTC

J gene: TRBJ2-3
clone size: .
D gene: TRBD2
V gene: TRBV6-1
CDR3 protein: CASSEVGLAVSDTQYF
CDR3 DNA: TGTGCCAGCAGTGAAGTGGGACTAGCCGTATCAGATACGCAGTATTTT

J gene: TRBJ1-5
clone size: .
D gene: TRBD1
V gene: TRBV6-5
CDR3 protein: CASRTGEGVNQPQHF
CDR3 DNA: TGTGCCAGCAGAACAGGGGAAGGGGTCAATCAGCCCCAGCATTTT

J gene: TRBJ2-7
clone size: .
D gene: .
V gene: TRBV4-1
CDR3 protein: CASSQQPGYEQYF
CDR3 DNA: TGCGCCAGCAGCCAACAACCAGGATACGAGCAGTACTTC

J gene: TRBJ2-3
clone size: .
D gene: TRBD1
V gene: TRBV6-5
CDR3 protein: CAIWTGLKDTQYF
CDR3 DNA: TGTGCCATCTGGACAGGGCTCAAGGATACGCAGTATTTT

J gene: TRBJ2-1
clone size: .
D gene: .
V gene: TRBV4-2
CDR3 protein: CASSRGGGYNEQFF
CDR3 DNA: TGTGCCAGCAGCCGCGGAGGAGGGTACAATGAGCAGTTCTTC

J gene: TRBJ1-2
clone size: .
D gene: .
V gene: TRBV7-2
CDR3 protein: CASSFYLSNYGYTF
CDR3 DNA: TGTGCCAGCAGCTTCTACCTCTCTAACTATGGCTACACCTTC

J gene: TRBJ1-4
clone size: .
D gene: .
V gene: TRBV5-1
CDR3 protein: CASSLRGTNEKLFF
CDR3 DNA: TGCGCCAGCAGCTTGAGGGGAACTAATGAAAAACTGTTTTTT

J gene: TRBJ1-3
clone size: .
D gene: TRBD1
V gene: TRBV5-4
CDR3 protein: CASKQQGASGNTIYF
CDR3 DNA: TGTGCCAGCAAGCAACAGGGGGCAAGTGGAAACACCATATATTTT

J gene: TRBJ2-2
clone size: few
D gene: TRBD1
V gene: TRBV9
CDR3 protein: CASSLDRVGSGELFF
CDR3 DNA: TGTGCCAGCAGCCTGGACAGGGTTGGGAGCGGGGAGCTGTTTTTT

J gene: TRBJ1-3
clone size: .
D gene: TRBD1
V gene: TRBV5-1
CDR3 protein: CASSWNPGQGTSGNTIYF
CDR3 DNA: TGCGCCAGCAGCTGGAACCCGGGACAGGGCACCTCTGGAAACACCATATATTTT

J gene: TRBJ1-6
clone size: .
D gene: TRBD1
V gene: TRBV28
CDR3 protein: CASSILGTGGYSPLHF
CDR3 DNA: TGTGCCAGCAGTATACTCGGGACAGGGGGTTATTCACCCCTCCACTTT

J gene: TRBJ1-4
clone size: .
D gene: .
V gene: TRBV5-1
CDR3 protein: CASSLGVSGTKSEKLFF
CDR3 DNA: TGCGCCAGCAGCTTGGGTGTGAGCGGGACTAAGTCTGAAAAACTGTTTTTT

J gene: TRBJ1-1
clone size: .
D gene: .
V gene: TRBV6-1
CDR3 protein: CASSDLIWTAKNTEAFF
CDR3 DNA: TGTGCCAGCAGTGATTTAATCTGGACAGCTAAGAACACTGAAGCTTTCTTT

J gene: TRBJ1-3
clone size: .
D gene: .
V gene: TRBV15
CDR3 protein: CATSVRGSGNTIYF
CDR3 DNA: TGTGCCACCAGCGTCAGGGGCTCTGGAAACACCATATATTTT

J gene: TRBJ2-2
clone size: .
D gene: TRBD1
V gene: TRBV12-5
CDR3 protein: CASGFGTGSFTTGELFF
CDR3 DNA: TGTGCTAGTGGTTTCGGGACAGGGTCATTTACCACCGGGGAGCTGTTTTTT

J gene: TRBJ1-4
clone size: once
D gene: .
V gene: TRBV7-6
CDR3 protein: CASSSRPNREKSEKLFF
CDR3 DNA: TGTGCCAGCAGCTCTCGACCGAACAGGGAAAAGAGTGAAAAACTGTTTTTT

J gene: TRBJ2-3
clone size: .
D gene: TRBD2
V gene: TRBV9
CDR3 protein: CASSVELADRTDTQYF
CDR3 DNA: TGTGCCAGCAGCGTAGAACTAGCGGACCGCACAGATACGCAGTATTTT

J gene: TRBJ2-7
clone size: .
D gene: TRBD2
V gene: TRBV18
CDR3 protein: CASSSVAGGYEQYF
CDR3 DNA: TGTGCCAGCTCTAGTGTAGCGGGAGGCTACGAGCAGTACTTC

J gene: TRBJ2-2
clone size: .
D gene: .
V gene: TRBV5-4
CDR3 protein: CASRQYMGDGTGELFF
CDR3 DNA: TGTGCCAGCAGGCAATATATGGGGGATGGCACCGGGGAGCTGTTTTTT

J gene: TRBJ1-3
clone size: .
D gene: .
V gene: TRBV7-9
CDR3 protein: CASSREYIGAGNTIYF
CDR3 DNA: TGTGCCAGCAGCCGGGAGTATATTGGTGCTGGAAACACCATATATTTT

J gene: TRBJ2-1
clone size: .
D gene: TRBD2
V gene: TRBV2
CDR3 protein: CASKRDTGTSGNNEQFF
CDR3 DNA: TGTGCCAGTAAGAGGGACACCGGGACTAGCGGAAACAATGAGCAGTTCTTC